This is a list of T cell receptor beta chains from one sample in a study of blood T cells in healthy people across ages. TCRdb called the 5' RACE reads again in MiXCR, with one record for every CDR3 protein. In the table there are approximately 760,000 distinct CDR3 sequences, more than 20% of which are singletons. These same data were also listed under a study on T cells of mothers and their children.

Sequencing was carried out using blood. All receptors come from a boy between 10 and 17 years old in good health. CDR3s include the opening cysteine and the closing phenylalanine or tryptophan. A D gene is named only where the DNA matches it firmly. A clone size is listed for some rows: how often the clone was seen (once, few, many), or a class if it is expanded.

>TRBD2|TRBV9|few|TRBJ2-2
CASSVARSGGPGTGELFF
TGTGCCAGCAGCGTAGCCCGCTCGGGGGGGCCTGGCACCGGGGAGCTGTTTTTT
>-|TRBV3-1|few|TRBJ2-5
CASSQQGLRETQYF
TGTGCCAGCAGCCAACAGGGACTCAGAGAGACCCAGTACTTC
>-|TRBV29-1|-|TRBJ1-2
CSVAENYGYTF
TGCAGCGTTGCGGAAAACTATGGCTACACCTTC
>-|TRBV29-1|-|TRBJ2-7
CSVEVQDPYEQYF
TGCAGCGTTGAAGTCCAGGATCCCTACGAGCAGTACTTC
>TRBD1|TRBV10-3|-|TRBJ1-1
CATVNRGNTEAFF
TGTGCCACCGTTAACAGGGGGAACACTGAAGCTTTCTTT
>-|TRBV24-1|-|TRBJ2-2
CATSAAELGTGELFF
TGTGCCACCAGTGCCGCGGAGCTGGGCACCGGGGAGCTGTTTTTT
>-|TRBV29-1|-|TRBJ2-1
CSVEMRPKQFF
TGCAGCGTTGAAATGCGCCCAAAGCAGTTCTTC
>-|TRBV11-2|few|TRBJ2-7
CASSLELLYEQYF
TGTGCCAGCAGCTTAGAACTCCTCTACGAGCAGTACTTC
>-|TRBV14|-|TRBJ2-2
CASSQETMRIRGTGELFF
TGTGCCAGCAGCCAAGAAACGATGAGGATCAGAGGCACCGGGGAGCTGTTTTTT
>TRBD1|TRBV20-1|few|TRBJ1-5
CIHGTGEVQPQHF
TGCATTCACGGGACAGGTGAAGTTCAGCCCCAGCATTTT
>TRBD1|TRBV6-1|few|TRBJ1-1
CASSGDRGKSEAFF
TGTGCCAGCAGTGGGGACAGGGGAAAGTCTGAAGCTTTCTTT
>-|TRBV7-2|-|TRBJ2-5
CASSYRSGAETQYF
TGTGCCAGCAGCTACCGATCAGGGGCAGAGACCCAGTACTTC
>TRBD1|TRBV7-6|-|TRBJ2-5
CASSRRQGGFETQYF
TGTGCCAGCAGCCGGAGACAGGGCGGGTTTGAGACCCAGTACTTC
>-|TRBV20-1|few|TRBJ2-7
CSVGEGRTYEQYF
TGCAGTGTCGGAGAGGGGAGGACCTACGAGCAGTACTTC
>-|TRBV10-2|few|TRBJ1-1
CASSDEGGGTEAFF
TGCGCCAGCAGTGACGAGGGAGGAGGCACTGAAGCTTTCTTT
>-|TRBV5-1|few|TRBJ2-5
CASSLGQQDSTQYF
TGCGCCAGCAGCTTGGGACAGCAAGATTCGACCCAGTACTTC
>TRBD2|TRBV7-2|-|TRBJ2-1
CASTPTASGMNEQFF
TGTGCCAGCACTCCTACGGCTAGCGGGATGAATGAGCAGTTCTTC
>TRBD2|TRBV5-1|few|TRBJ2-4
CASSLTGGRAKNIQYF
TGCGCCAGCAGCTTAACCGGGGGGAGAGCCAAAAACATTCAGTACTTC
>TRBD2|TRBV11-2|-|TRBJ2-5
CASSLSKAGVETQYF
TGTGCCAGCAGCTTAAGTAAGGCGGGAGTCGAGACCCAGTACTTC
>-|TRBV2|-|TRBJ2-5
CASSDMLAGGETQYF
TGTGCCAGCAGTGACATGCTAGCTGGGGGAGAGACCCAGTACTTC